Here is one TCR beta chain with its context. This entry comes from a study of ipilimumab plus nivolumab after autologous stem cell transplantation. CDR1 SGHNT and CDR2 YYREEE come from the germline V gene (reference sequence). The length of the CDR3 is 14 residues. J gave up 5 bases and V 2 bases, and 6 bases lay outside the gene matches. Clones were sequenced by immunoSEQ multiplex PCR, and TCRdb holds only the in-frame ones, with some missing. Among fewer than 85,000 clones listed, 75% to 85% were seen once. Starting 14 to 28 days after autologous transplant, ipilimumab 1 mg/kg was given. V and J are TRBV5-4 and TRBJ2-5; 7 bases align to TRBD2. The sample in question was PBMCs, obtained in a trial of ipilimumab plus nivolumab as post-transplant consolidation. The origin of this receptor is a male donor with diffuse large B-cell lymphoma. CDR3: CASSFRDGGETQYF. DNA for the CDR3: TGTGCCAGCAGCTTCAGGGACGGGGGGGAGACCCAGTACTTC.